The rows below give T cell receptor beta chains drawn from one sample of a study of shared clonotypes between healthy human individuals. Assay: immunoSEQ multiplex PCR; the TCRdb copy retains only in-frame clones and omits some. The table shows roughly 1.5 million clones, with around 98% occurring only once. Source material: naive CD4+ T cells sorted from blood. The origin of the receptors is a man aged 25 to 40 in good health. CDR3s include the opening cysteine and the closing phenylalanine or tryptophan. A D gene is named only where the DNA matches it firmly. Size is omitted from some rows. Given values are once, few, many or a class for expanded clones.

v_gene: TRBV18; d_gene: TRBD2; abundance: -; j_gene: TRBJ2-2; CDR3aa: CASSNTGTSLTGELFF; CDR3nt: TGTGCCAGCTCAAATACCGGGACTAGCCTCACCGGGGAGCTGTTTTTT
v_gene: TRBV7-9; d_gene: -; abundance: -; j_gene: TRBJ2-5; CDR3aa: CASSLGRLTQETQYF; CDR3nt: TGTGCCAGCAGCTTAGGCCGACTGACGCAAGAGACCCAGTACTTC
v_gene: TRBV2; d_gene: TRBD2; abundance: -; j_gene: TRBJ2-7; CDR3aa: CASSLAGGGGEQYF; CDR3nt: TGTGCCAGCAGCTTAGCGGGAGGCGGTGGGGAGCAGTACTTC
v_gene: TRBV7-2; d_gene: -; abundance: -; j_gene: TRBJ2-7; CDR3aa: CASTQLASKHEWYEQYF; CDR3nt: TGTGCCAGCACCCAACTGGCAAGTAAGCATGAGTGGTACGAGCAGTACTTC
v_gene: TRBV4-1; d_gene: TRBD1; abundance: -; j_gene: TRBJ2-1; CDR3aa: CASSLSIKQGWGKNNEQFF; CDR3nt: TGCGCCAGCAGCCTCTCAATAAAACAGGGGTGGGGGAAAAACAATGAGCAGTTCTTC
v_gene: TRBV18; d_gene: -; abundance: -; j_gene: TRBJ2-2; CDR3aa: CASSRAGAGELFF; CDR3nt: TGTGCCAGCTCACGTGCAGGGGCCGGGGAGCTGTTTTTT
v_gene: TRBV10-2; d_gene: -; abundance: -; j_gene: TRBJ1-4; CDR3aa: CASSESVGEKLFF; CDR3nt: TGCGCCAGCAGTGAGTCGGTCGGGGAAAAACTGTTTTTT
v_gene: TRBV2; d_gene: -; abundance: -; j_gene: TRBJ1-1; CDR3aa: CASSDATQQSEAFF; CDR3nt: TGTGCCAGCAGTGATGCCACCCAACAATCTGAAGCTTTCTTT
v_gene: TRBV11-2; d_gene: TRBD2; abundance: once; j_gene: TRBJ2-3; CDR3aa: CASSLGRGQRGTDTQYF; CDR3nt: TGTGCCAGCAGCTTGGGACGTGGGCAGCGGGGGACAGATACGCAGTATTTT
v_gene: TRBV11-3; d_gene: -; abundance: -; j_gene: TRBJ2-1; CDR3aa: CASSLAGYNEQFF; CDR3nt: TGTGCCAGCAGCTTAGCGGGATACAATGAGCAGTTCTTC
v_gene: TRBV14; d_gene: -; abundance: -; j_gene: TRBJ1-2; CDR3aa: CASSQGGPGTAWGYTF; CDR3nt: TGTGCCAGCAGCCAAGGCGGACCAGGGACCGCTTGGGGCTACACCTTC
v_gene: TRBV6-5; d_gene: -; abundance: -; j_gene: TRBJ2-1; CDR3aa: CASSSSLGGGHNEQFF; CDR3nt: TGTGCCAGCAGTTCCAGTTTGGGGGGAGGACACAATGAGCAGTTCTTC
v_gene: TRBV10-1; d_gene: -; abundance: -; j_gene: TRBJ2-7; CDR3aa: CASSESVPNEQYF; CDR3nt: TGCGCCAGCAGTGAGTCGGTCCCGAACGAGCAGTACTTC
v_gene: TRBV9; d_gene: -; abundance: -; j_gene: TRBJ2-1; CDR3aa: CASSVRGANEQFF; CDR3nt: TGTGCCAGCAGCGTCCGGGGGGCCAATGAGCAGTTCTTC
v_gene: TRBV5-4; d_gene: -; abundance: -; j_gene: TRBJ2-3; CDR3aa: CASSLLTDRYPQYF; CDR3nt: TGTGCCAGCAGCTTATTGACAGACAGATATCCGCAGTATTTT
v_gene: TRBV5-4; d_gene: -; abundance: -; j_gene: TRBJ1-5; CDR3aa: CASSLDGQPQHF; CDR3nt: TGTGCCAGCAGCTTGGACGGGCAGCCCCAGCATTTT
v_gene: TRBV30; d_gene: -; abundance: -; j_gene: TRBJ1-1; CDR3aa: CASYRAVNTEAFF; CDR3nt: TGTGCCAGCTACAGGGCGGTGAACACTGAAGCTTTCTTT